This T cell receptor (beta chain) was recorded in a study of blood T cell repertoires in COVID-19. Background on the study: PBMCs, B-cell-depleted T cells, or T cells were the source of the cDNA or gDNA that made up the material.

How the authors handled the data: Nucleated cell number was recorded as an estimate derived from reference gene primer amplification. The data were produced by immunoSEQ multiplex PCR, yet TCRdb's version contains in-frame clones alone and is incomplete. Clone size and V and J calls were adopted from that table, with D and trimming inferred from the DNA. The sample holds about 250,000 clones, more than 70% seen once. Germline trimming cut 1 base from V and 4 bases from J; bases unmatched to any gene: 2. The CDR3 loop spans 14 amino acids. Germline assignment: CDR1 KGHSH and CDR2 LQKENI. This receptor was identified in a man aged 80 or over with acute or convalescent COVID-19. The sequenced material came from peripheral blood. J is TRBJ2-3 and V is TRBV18; 7 positions agree with TRBD1. Here the CDR3 DNA reads TGTGCCAGCTCACCACAGGGGGCGTCAGATACGCAGTATTTT. Protein: CASSPQGASDTQYF.